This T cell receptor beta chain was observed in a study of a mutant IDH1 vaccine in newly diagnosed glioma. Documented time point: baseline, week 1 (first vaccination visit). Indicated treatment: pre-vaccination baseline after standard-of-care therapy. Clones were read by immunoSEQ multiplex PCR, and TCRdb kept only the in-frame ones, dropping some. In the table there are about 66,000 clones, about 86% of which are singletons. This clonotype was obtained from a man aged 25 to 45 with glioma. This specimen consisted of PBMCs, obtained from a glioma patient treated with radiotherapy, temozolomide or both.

As DNA, the CDR3 is TGTGCCAGCCGCATGACAGGGGGCGAAAGGAGGTATGGCTACACCTTC. Protein: CASRMTGGERRYGYTF. The chain uses TRBV28 and TRBJ1-2; 10 bases agree with TRBD1. There are 16 residues in the CDR3. V shed 8 bases and J 5 bases; nucleotides not matched to a gene: 14. The germline gives CDR1 MDHEN, CDR2 SYDVKM.